This TCR beta chain came from a study of OX40 agonist ivuxolimab in advanced cancers. The overall study: Patients were dosed with the agonistic anti-OX40 (CD134) antibody ivuxolimab. The patients received ivuxolimab by intravenous route every 2 weeks at 0.01 to 10 mg/kg.

The germline gives CDR1 SEHNR, CDR2 FQNEAQ (reference sequence). The length of the CDR3 is 14 residues. With 8 bases clipped from V and 5 bases from J, the junction kept 8 bases outside the gene matches. This clone has more than one count but fewer than ten. The table came from immunoSEQ multiplex PCR; TCRdb's copy has only in-frame clones and leaves some out. The sample has some 79,000 clones, 90% to 95% seen once; the top ten hold over 0.35%. The chain is built from TRBV7-9 and TRBJ2-2; 7 bases align to TRBD1. The sequences come from CD4+ or CD8+ T cells sorted from blood, collected in a trial of the OX40 agonist ivuxolimab. This clonotype was obtained from an adult with an advanced solid tumor such as melanoma, head and neck, liver or kidney cancer. CDR3 nucleotide sequence: TGTGCCAGCCAGTATGGGACAGTGACCGGGGAGCTGTTTTTT. Protein sequence: CASQYGTVTGELFF.